This T cell receptor (beta chain) was sequenced for a study of blood T cell repertoires in COVID-19. About the study: Acute-phase and convalescent COVID-19 samples originated in the United States, Italy and Spain. From T cells, B-cell-depleted T cells, or PBMCs came the material, which was cDNA or gDNA.

Original handling: Estimation of nucleated cell counts was performed using reference gene primer amplification. Using immunoSEQ multiplex PCR, the repertoire was profiled, and TCRdb retains in-frame clones only, with some absent. The V and J calls and clone size come from that table; D and trimming were worked out from the DNA. The sample contains some 250,000 clones, 70% to 90% of which appear only once. This CDR3 has 14 amino acids. V lost 2 bases and J lost 4, with 7 bases in between. Germline V gene data show CDR1 as SGHNT and CDR2 as YYREEE (reference sequence). The rearrangement links TRBV5-4 to TRBJ1-6; D might be TRBD1 (6 bases). The receptor was isolated from a woman aged 35 to 49 who had recovered from COVID-19. The specimen was peripheral blood. CDR3 nucleotide sequence: TGTGCCAGCAGCTTCGGACAGTATAATTCACCCCTCCACTTT. It codes for CASSFGQYNSPLHF.